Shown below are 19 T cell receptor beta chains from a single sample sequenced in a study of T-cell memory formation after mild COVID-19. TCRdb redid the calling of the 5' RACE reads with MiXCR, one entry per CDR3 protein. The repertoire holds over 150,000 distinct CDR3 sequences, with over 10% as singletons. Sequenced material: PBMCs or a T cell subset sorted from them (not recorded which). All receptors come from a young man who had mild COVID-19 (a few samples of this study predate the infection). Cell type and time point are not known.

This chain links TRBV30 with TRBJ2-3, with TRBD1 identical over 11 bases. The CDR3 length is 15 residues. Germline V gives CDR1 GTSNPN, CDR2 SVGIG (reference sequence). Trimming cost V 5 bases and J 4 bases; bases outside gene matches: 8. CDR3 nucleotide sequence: TGTGCCTGGCGGAGGGGACAGGGGGGCGCAGATACGCAGTATTTT. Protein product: CAWRRGQGGADTQYF.

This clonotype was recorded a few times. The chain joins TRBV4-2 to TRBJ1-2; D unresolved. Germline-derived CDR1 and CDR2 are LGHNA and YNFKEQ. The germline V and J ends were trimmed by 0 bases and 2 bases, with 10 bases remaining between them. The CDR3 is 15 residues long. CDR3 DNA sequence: TGTGCCAGCAGCCAAGATCGGGAAGGGAACTATGGCTACACCTTC. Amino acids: CASSQDREGNYGYTF.

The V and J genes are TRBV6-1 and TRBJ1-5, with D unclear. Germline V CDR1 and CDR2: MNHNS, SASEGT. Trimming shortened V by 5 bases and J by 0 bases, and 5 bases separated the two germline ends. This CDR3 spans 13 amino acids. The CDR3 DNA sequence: TGTGCCAGCAGTCATTATAGCAATCAGCCCCAGCATTTT. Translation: CASSHYSNQPQHF.

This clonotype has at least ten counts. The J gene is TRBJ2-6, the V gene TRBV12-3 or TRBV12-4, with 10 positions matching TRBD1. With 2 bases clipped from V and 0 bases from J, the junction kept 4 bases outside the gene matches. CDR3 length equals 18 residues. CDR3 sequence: CASSLTGTGASGANVLTF. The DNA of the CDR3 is TGTGCCAGCAGTTTAACCGGGACAGGGGCCTCTGGGGCCAACGTCCTGACTTTC.

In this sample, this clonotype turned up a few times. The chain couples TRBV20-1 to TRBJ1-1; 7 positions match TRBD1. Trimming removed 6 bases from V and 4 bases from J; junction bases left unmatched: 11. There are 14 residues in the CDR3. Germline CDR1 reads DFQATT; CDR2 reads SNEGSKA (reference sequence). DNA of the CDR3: TGCAGTGCATCCACCGGGACAGCGGGCACTGAAGCTTTCTTT. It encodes CSASTGTAGTEAFF.

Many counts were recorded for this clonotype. The CDR3 sequence: CASSWGLGRTQYF. In DNA, the CDR3 is TGTGCCAGCAGCTGGGGACTAGGGAGGACCCAGTACTTC. The rearrangement uses TRBV11-2 and TRBJ2-5, with 8 bases fitting TRBD2. The junction had 5 bases not matched to a gene; V was cut back by 4 bases and J by 7 bases. The germline CDR1 and CDR2 sequences are SGHAT and FQNNGV. The CDR3 length is 13 residues. Full variable domain (outside the CDR3, taken from reference TRBV11-2 and TRBJ2-5): EAGVAQSPRYKIIEKRQSVAFWCNPISGHATLYWYQQILGQGPKLLIQFQNNGVVDDSQLPKDRFSAERLKGVDSTLKIQPAKLEDSAVYLCASSWGLGRTQYFGPGTRLLVL.

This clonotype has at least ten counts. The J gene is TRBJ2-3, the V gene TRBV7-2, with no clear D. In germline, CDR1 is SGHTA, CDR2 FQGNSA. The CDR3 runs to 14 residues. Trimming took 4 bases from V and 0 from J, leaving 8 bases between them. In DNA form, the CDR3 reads TGTGCCAGCAGCTCTCCGAGCAGCACAGATACGCAGTATTTT. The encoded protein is CASSSPSSTDTQYF.

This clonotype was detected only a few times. CDR3 residues: CASSQDRETRQFF. CDR3 sequence (DNA): TGCGCCAGCAGCCAAGATAGGGAGACCAGGCAGTTCTTC. The V call is TRBV4-1, the J call TRBJ2-1; D is possibly TRBD2 (5 bases). Per the germline V gene, CDR1 is MGHRA and CDR2 is YSYEKL. V was pared by 0 bases and J by 12 bases, with 12 bases between. The CDR3 extends over 13 amino acids.

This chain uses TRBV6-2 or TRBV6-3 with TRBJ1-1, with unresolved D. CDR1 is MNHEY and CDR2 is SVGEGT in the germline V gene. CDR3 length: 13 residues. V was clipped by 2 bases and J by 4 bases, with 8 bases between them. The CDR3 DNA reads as TGTGCCAGCAGTTACGGTCGGTTCACTGAAGCTTTCTTT. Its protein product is CASSYGRFTEAFF.

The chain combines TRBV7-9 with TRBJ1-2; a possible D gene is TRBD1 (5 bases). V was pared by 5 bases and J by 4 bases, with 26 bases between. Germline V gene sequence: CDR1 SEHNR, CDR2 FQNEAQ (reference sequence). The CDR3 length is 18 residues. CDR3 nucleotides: TGTGCCAGCAGCCGCTCGTGGTTGGCATGGGGCAGCGGCTATGGCTACACCTTC. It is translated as CASSRSWLAWGSGYGYTF.

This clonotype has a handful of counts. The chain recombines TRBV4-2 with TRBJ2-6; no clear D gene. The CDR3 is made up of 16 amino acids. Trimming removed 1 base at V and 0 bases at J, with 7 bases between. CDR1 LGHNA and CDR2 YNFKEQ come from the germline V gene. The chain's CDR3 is CASSQAMSSGANVLTF. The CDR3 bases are TGTGCCAGCAGCCAAGCCATGAGCTCTGGGGCCAACGTCCTGACTTTC.

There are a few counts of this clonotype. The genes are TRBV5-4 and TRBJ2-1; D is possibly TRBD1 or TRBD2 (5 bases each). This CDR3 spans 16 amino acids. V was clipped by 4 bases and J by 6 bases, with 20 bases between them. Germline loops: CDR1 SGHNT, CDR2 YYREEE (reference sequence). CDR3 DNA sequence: TGTGCCAGCAGCCCCGCCGGGGCGGCGGGCCTCAATGAGCAGTTCTTC. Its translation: CASSPAGAAGLNEQFF.

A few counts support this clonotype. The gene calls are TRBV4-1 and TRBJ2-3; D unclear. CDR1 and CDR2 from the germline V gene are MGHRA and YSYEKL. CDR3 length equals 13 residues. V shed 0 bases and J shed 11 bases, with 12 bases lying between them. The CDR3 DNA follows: TGCGCCAGCAGCCAAGATCTGCCAGTAGGGCAGTATTTT. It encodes CASSQDLPVGQYF.

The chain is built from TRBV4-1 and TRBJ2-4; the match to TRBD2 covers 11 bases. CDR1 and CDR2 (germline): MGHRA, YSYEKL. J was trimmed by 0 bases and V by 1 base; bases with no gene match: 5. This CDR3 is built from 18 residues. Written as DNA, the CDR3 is TGCGCCAGCAGCCAAGGTCTAGCGGGGGGCCTAGCCAAAAACATTCAGTACTTC. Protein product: CASSQGLAGGLAKNIQYF.

The CDR3 DNA sequence: TGCGCCAGCAGCCATCAGGTGGGGAGTCAAGAGACCCAGTACTTC. Residues: CASSHQVGSQETQYF. The rearrangement joins TRBV4-3 to TRBJ2-5, with a weak D call TRBD2 (5 bases). This CDR3 comprises 15 residues. The V and J ends lost 3 bases and 2 bases respectively, with 13 bases between them. Germline V lookup: CDR1 LGHNA, CDR2 YSLEER.

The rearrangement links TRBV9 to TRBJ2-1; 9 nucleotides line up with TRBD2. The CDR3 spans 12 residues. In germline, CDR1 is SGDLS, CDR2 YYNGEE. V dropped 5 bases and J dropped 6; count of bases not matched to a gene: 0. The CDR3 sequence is CASRAGGNEQFF. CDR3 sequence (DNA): TGTGCCAGCAGAGCGGGGGGCAATGAGCAGTTCTTC.

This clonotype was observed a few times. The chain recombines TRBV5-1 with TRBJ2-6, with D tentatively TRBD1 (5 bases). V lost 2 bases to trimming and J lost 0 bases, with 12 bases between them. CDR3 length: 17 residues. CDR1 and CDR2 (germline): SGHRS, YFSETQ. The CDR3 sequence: CASSFLGLDSGANVLTF. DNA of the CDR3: TGCGCCAGCAGCTTCCTGGGGCTCGACTCTGGGGCCAACGTCCTGACTTTC. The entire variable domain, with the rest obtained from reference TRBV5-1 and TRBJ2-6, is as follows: KAGVTQTPRYLIKTRGQQVTLSCSPISGHRSVSWYQQTPGQGLQFLFEYFSETQRNKGNFPGRFSGRQFSNSRSEMNVSTLELGDSALYLCASSFLGLDSGANVLTFGAGSRLTVL.

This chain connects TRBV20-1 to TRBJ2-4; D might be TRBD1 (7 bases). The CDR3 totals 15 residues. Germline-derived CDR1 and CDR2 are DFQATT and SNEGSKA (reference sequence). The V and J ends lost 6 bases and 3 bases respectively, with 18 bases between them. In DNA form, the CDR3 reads TGCAGTGCCCGAACAGGGGACGGGGGCAAAAACATTCAGTACTTC. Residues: CSARTGDGGKNIQYF.

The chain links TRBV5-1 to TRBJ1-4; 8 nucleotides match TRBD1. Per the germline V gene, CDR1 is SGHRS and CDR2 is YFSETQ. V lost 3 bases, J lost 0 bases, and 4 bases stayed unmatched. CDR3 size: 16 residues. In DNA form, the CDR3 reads TGCGCCAGCAGCTCGTCACAGGGGGCAACTAATGAAAAACTGTTTTTT. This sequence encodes CASSSSQGATNEKLFF. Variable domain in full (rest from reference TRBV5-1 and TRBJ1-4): KAGVTQTPRYLIKTRGQQVTLSCSPISGHRSVSWYQQTPGQGLQFLFEYFSETQRNKGNFPGRFSGRQFSNSRSEMNVSTLELGDSALYLCASSSSQGATNEKLFFGSGTQLSVL.